This T cell receptor (beta chain) was sequenced during a study of blood T cell repertoires in COVID-19. Whole-study context: The United States, Italy and Spain supplied acute and convalescent COVID-19 samples. In each case, the material was cDNA or gDNA derived from T cells, B-cell-depleted T cells, or PBMCs.

This CDR3 is built from 16 residues. Deletions cut 2 bases from V and 2 bases from J, with 12 bases between. Germline CDR1 is LGHNA and CDR2 is YNFKEQ. Per the original methods: Nucleated cell number was recorded as an estimate derived from reference gene primer amplification. Profiled with immunoSEQ multiplex PCR; TCRdb holds only in-frame clones, not every one. V, J and clone size are those of that table, while D and trimming were read from the DNA. The profile shows over 200,000 clones, around 80% of them singletons. The chain is built from TRBV4-2 and TRBJ1-4; D is possibly TRBD1 (6 bases). This TCR was recovered from a human donor in a cohort sampled during active COVID-19. Sequences were obtained from peripheral blood. DNA for the CDR3: TGTGCCAGCAGCCAAAGTTTGGGGGCGACTAATGAAAAACTGTTTTTT. Translated, it gives CASSQSLGATNEKLFF.